This record concerns one T cell receptor (beta chain) sequence. Original handling: Scientists estimated how many nucleated cells there were by amplifying reference gene primers. Assay: immunoSEQ multiplex PCR; the TCRdb copy retains only in-frame clones and omits some. V, J and clone size were drawn from that table, and D and trimming were deduced from the DNA. The table lists about 240,000 clones, roughly 90% of them singletons. This sample was included in a study of blood T cell repertoires in COVID-19. Study as a whole: The United States, Italy and Spain supplied acute and convalescent COVID-19 samples.

The CDR3 runs to 15 residues. Germline trimming cut 4 bases from V and 3 bases from J; bases unmatched to any gene: 6. CDR1 is MGHRA and CDR2 is YSYEKL in the germline V gene. This clonotype originated in a man aged 55 to 69 with acute or convalescent COVID-19. The sequencing sample was made of peripheral blood. The gene calls are TRBV4-1 and TRBJ2-7, with TRBD1 matching over 10 bases. The CDR3 DNA follows: TGCGCCAGCAGCCTAGGACAGGGGGATCACTACGAGCAGTACTTC. Its translation: CASSLGQGDHYEQYF.